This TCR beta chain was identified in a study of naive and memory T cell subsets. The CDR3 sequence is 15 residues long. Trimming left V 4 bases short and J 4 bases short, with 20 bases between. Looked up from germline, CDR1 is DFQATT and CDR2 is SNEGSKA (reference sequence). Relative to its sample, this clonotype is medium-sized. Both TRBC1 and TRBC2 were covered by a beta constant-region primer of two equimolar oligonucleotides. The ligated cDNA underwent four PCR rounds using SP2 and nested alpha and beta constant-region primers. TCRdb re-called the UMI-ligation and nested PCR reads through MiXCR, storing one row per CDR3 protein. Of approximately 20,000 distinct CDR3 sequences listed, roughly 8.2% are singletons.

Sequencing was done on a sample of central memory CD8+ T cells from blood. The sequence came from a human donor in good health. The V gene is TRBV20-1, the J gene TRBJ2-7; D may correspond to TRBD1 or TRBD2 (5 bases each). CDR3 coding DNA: TGCAGTGCTAATCTGCCGGGACGGGACGTGTACGAGCAGTACTTC. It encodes CSANLPGRDVYEQYF.